These 4 T cell receptor beta chains came from one sample sequenced in a study of T cell changes during pregnancy in multiple sclerosis. Sequencing was performed with immunoSEQ multiplex PCR; in TCRdb, only in-frame clones are kept and a portion is missing. The sample yields tens of thousands of clones, roughly 91% seen once. The sample in question was peripheral blood, obtained in the third trimester of pregnancy. Receptor source: a female donor in good health, enrolled as a control in a pregnancy study.

The chain joins TRBV28 to TRBJ1-2; TRBD1 matches 8 bases. The CDR3 runs to 17 residues. Looked up from germline, CDR1 is MDHEN and CDR2 is SYDVKM. J lost 4 bases, V lost 4 bases, and 14 bases had no gene match. The DNA for the CDR3 is TGTGCCAGCAGTTCCGCTCTCCAGGGGGCAATCCCCTATGGCTACACCTTC. The encoded protein is CASSSALQGAIPYGYTF.

The V and J genes are TRBV6-5 and TRBJ2-5; 9 bases line up with TRBD1. The CDR3 covers 16 residues. With 2 bases clipped from V and 6 bases from J, the junction kept 10 bases outside the gene matches. The germline CDR1 and CDR2 sequences are MNHEY and SVGAGI. In DNA form, the CDR3 reads TGTGCCAGCAGTTACGTAGGACAGGGGAGGGCCAAGACCCAGTACTTC. It specifies CASSYVGQGRAKTQYF.

This chain uses TRBV9 with TRBJ2-5; 7 positions agree with TRBD1. The germline CDR1 and CDR2 sequences are SGDLS and YYNGEE. This CDR3 has 15 amino acids. Trimming cost V 5 bases and J 1 base; bases outside gene matches: 8. CDR3 DNA: TGTGCCAGCAGTGCCCCGGGACAGATCCAAGAGACCCAGTACTTC. This gives the protein CASSAPGQIQETQYF.

The chain is built from TRBV27 and TRBJ1-2, with 7 bases identical to TRBD1. The CDR3 runs to 14 residues. V lost 2 bases and J lost 6; bases outside the gene matches: 6. Germline V gene data show CDR1 as MNHEY and CDR2 as SMNVEV (reference sequence). DNA for the CDR3: TGTGCCAGCAGTTTAGTCAGGGGGATGGATGGCTACACCTTC. It specifies CASSLVRGMDGYTF.